This TCR beta chain was retrieved from a study of vaccination and CD4 T cells after COVID-19. Study summary: Participants got two doses of BNT162b2 or mRNA-1273 vaccine.

This clonotype occurred a few times. Its antigen is currently unknown. This CDR3 is 18 amino acids long. V lost 4 bases, J lost 0 bases, and 18 bases lay in between. The germline V gene has CDR1 MNHEY and CDR2 SVGAGI. The study sequenced cultured CD4+ T cell DNA using the Oncomine TCR Beta short-read assay. It was from cultured CD4+ T cells that genomic DNA was extracted. TCRdb reanalysed the PCR reads using MiXCR and keeps one entry per CDR3 protein. The profile shows around 12,000 distinct CDR3 sequences, just over 35% of them singletons. As to treatment: roughly ten-day PBMC culture with coronavirus spike peptide pools or control peptides (ViraFEST assay).

The sample consisted of cultured CD4+ T cells from blood. The rearrangement links TRBV6-5 to TRBJ2-2; D could derive from TRBD1 or TRBD2 (6 bases each). The clonotype was recovered from a human donor with COVID-19. CDR3 protein: CASSSGYGGVTNTGELFF. The CDR3 nucleotides are TGTGCCAGCAGTTCCGGTTACGGGGGCGTTACGAACACCGGGGAGCTGTTTTTT.